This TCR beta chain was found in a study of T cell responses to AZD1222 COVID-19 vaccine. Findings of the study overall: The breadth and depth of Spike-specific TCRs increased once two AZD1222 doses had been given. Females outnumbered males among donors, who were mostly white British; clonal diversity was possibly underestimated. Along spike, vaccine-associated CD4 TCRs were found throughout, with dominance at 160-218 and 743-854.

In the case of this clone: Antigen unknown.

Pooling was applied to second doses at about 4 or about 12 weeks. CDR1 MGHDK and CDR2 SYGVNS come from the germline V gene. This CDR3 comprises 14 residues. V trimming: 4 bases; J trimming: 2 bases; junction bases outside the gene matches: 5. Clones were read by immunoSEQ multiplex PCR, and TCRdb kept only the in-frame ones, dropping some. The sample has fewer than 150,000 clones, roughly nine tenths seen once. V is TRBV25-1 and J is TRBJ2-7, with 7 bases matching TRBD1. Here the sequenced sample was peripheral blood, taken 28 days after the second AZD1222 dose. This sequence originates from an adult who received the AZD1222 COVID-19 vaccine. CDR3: CASSGRTGTYEQYF. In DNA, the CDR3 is TGTGCCAGCAGTGGCCGGACAGGCACCTACGAGCAGTACTTC.